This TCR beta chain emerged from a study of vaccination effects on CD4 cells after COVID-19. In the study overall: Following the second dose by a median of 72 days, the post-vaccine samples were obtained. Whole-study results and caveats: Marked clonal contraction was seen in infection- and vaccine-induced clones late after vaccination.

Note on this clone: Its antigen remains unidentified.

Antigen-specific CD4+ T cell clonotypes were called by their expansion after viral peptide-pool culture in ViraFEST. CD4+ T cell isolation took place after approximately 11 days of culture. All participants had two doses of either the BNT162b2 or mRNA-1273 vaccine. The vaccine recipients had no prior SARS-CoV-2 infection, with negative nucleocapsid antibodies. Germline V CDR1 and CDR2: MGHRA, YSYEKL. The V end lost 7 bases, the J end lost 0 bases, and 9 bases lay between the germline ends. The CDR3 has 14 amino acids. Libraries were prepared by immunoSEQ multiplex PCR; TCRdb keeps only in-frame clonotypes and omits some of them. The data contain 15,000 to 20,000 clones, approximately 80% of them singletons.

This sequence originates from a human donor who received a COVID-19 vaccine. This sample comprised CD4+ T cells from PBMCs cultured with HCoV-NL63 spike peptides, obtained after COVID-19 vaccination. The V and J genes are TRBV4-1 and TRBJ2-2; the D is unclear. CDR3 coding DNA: TGCGCCAGCACCCTTGGGGCGAACACCGGGGAGCTGTTTTTT. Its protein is CASTLGANTGELFF.